These T cell receptor beta chains were read from a single sample in a study of CD8+ T cells in alopecia areata. Repertoires were generated with immunoSEQ multiplex PCR, while TCRdb's copy carries only in-frame clones and drops some. Of about 90,000 clones detected, roughly 40% appear once; the ten largest clones hold 15% to 20%. The sample here was CD8+ T cells sorted from blood, taken at week 24, from a patient treated with tofacitinib. The receptors stem from a human donor with alopecia areata. The CDR3 runs from the conserved cysteine through the conserved F or W. The D gene is left open where the match is weak. Rows give clone size only sometimes, using once, few, many, or a class for an expanded clone.

j_call,d_call,clone_size,v_call,cdr3_aa,cdr3_nt
TRBJ1-1,TRBD1,-,TRBV6-5,CASSYFQGAEAFF,TGTGCCAGCAGTTACTTCCAGGGGGCAGAAGCTTTCTTT
TRBJ1-2,-,few,TRBV6-5,CASSIRANYGYTF,TGTGCCAGCAGTATTCGAGCTAACTATGGCTACACCTTC
TRBJ1-1,-,-,TRBV29-1,CSVEDQREINTEAFF,TGCAGCGTTGAAGATCAAAGGGAGATAAACACTGAAGCTTTCTTT
TRBJ2-5,-,-,TRBV2,CASQGLAKETQYF,TGTGCCAGCCAAGGCCTAGCGAAAGAGACCCAGTACTTC
TRBJ2-5,-,few,TRBV7-2,CASSLPPDSNQETQYF,TGTGCCAGCAGCTTGCCCCCGGACAGTAATCAAGAGACCCAGTACTTC
TRBJ2-1,-,-,TRBV27,CASSSSSLNEQFF,TGTGCCAGCAGTTCCTCTTCCCTGAATGAGCAGTTCTTC
TRBJ2-2,TRBD1,-,TRBV4-3,CASSPRTGGTGELFF,TGCGCCAGCAGCCCCCGGACAGGGGGTACCGGGGAGCTGTTTTTT
TRBJ2-1,TRBD2,few,TRBV30,CAWALGGTYNEQFF,TGTGCCTGGGCCCTGGGAGGGACCTACAATGAGCAGTTCTTC
TRBJ1-1,-,few,TRBV7-2,CASSLDGGTGTEAFF,TGTGCCAGCAGCTTAGATGGGGGAACGGGGACTGAAGCTTTCTTT
TRBJ2-2,-,few,TRBV29-1,CSASFDGELFF,TGCAGCGCAAGCTTCGATGGGGAGCTGTTTTTT
TRBJ1-1,-,once,TRBV6-6,CASSYGATEAFF,TGTGCCAGCAGTTACGGGGCCACTGAAGCTTTCTTT
TRBJ2-7,TRBD1,few,TRBV27,CASSASGTGIEQYF,TGTGCCAGCAGTGCCTCCGGGACAGGGATCGAGCAGTACTTC
TRBJ2-7,TRBD2,few,TRBV7-2,CASSLRTSGLYEQYF,TGTGCCAGCAGCTTGCGGACTAGCGGGTTATACGAGCAGTACTTC
TRBJ2-5,-,-,TRBV7-9,CASTNLAETQYF,TGTGCCAGCACAAACCTAGCGGAGACCCAGTACTTC